The 30 T cell receptor beta chains in this list originate from one sample, sequenced in a study of T cell responses to AZD1222 COVID-19 vaccine. This table comes from immunoSEQ multiplex PCR, and its TCRdb copy is limited to in-frame clones, with some not included. The sample has approximately 130,000 clones, over 90% seen once. The specimen was peripheral blood, collected on day 0 of AZD1222 vaccination. These TCRs come from an adult in good health.

The rearrangement joins TRBV2 to TRBJ1-5; D is possibly TRBD1 (5 bases). Trimming pared 5 bases from V and 7 bases from J, leaving 21 bases between. The CDR3 runs to 16 residues. Germline lookup yields CDR1 SNHLY and CDR2 FYNNEI. DNA for the CDR3: TGTGCCAGCAGTTACACCGATGGGGGGAGTGGGCAGCCCCAGCATTTT. Translation: CASSYTDGGSGQPQHF.

The chain recombines TRBV6-1 with TRBJ2-1; D call uncertain. The V gene lost 2 bases and the J gene lost 9 bases, with 17 bases spanning the gap. This CDR3 is built from 15 residues. Germline V CDR1 and CDR2: MNHNS, SASEGT. The CDR3 protein is CASSEILGSLGEQFF. For the CDR3, the DNA is TGTGCCAGCAGTGAAATTCTGGGGTCATTAGGTGAGCAGTTCTTC.

This chain's CDR3 is CASSFDSPATNEKLFF. In DNA form, the CDR3 reads TGCGCCAGCAGCTTCGACAGCCCTGCAACTAATGAAAAACTGTTTTTT. This sequence joins TRBV5-1 and TRBJ1-4; D might be TRBD1 (5 bases). The V end was cut by 2 bases, the J end by 0 bases, with 11 bases between. In germline, CDR1 is SGHRS, CDR2 YFSETQ. CDR3 length: 16 amino acids.

V gene TRBV2 combines with J gene TRBJ1-2; D may be TRBD1 (5 bases). CDR1 and CDR2 from the germline V gene are SNHLY and FYNNEI. The length of the CDR3 is 14 residues. V was trimmed by 0 bases and J by 4 bases, leaving 9 bases between them. CDR3 loop: CASSEAGGGYGYTF. Here the CDR3 DNA reads TGTGCCAGCAGTGAAGCGGGGGGAGGCTATGGCTACACCTTC.

CDR3 residues: CASSLDVMNTEAFF. CDR3 DNA: TGCGCCAGCAGCTTGGACGTGATGAACACTGAAGCTTTCTTT. The chain combines TRBV5-1 with TRBJ1-1; D is ambiguous. The CDR3 loop spans 14 amino acids. The germline gives CDR1 SGHRS, CDR2 YFSETQ. V was shortened by 0 bases and J by 0 bases, with 6 bases between the two germline ends.

The chain combines TRBV9 with TRBJ2-1; tentative D call: TRBD1 (5 bases). V dropped 4 bases and J dropped 5 bases, with 16 bases sitting between them. CDR1 is SGDLS and CDR2 is YYNGEE in the germline V gene. The CDR3 has 15 amino acids. The CDR3 nucleotides read TGTGCCAGCAGCCCGCGACAGATAGCCCACAATGAGCAGTTCTTC. Its protein product is CASSPRQIAHNEQFF.

CDR3 sequence (DNA): TGTGCCAGCAGTTACCTGGGACAGGGGAACACTGAAGCTTTCTTT. Amino acids: CASSYLGQGNTEAFF. The chain combines TRBV6-5 with TRBJ1-1; 9 positions agree with TRBD1. CDR1 is MNHEY and CDR2 is SVGAGI in the germline V gene. V gave up 2 bases and J gave up 1 base; unmatched junction bases: 2. This CDR3 has 15 residues.

The J gene is TRBJ2-2, the V gene TRBV10-3, with 8 bases aligning to TRBD1. The CDR3 consists of 14 residues. CDR1 and CDR2 from the germline V gene are ENHRY and SYGVKD. Trimming took 3 bases from V and 6 from J; bases not matched to a gene: 3. CDR3 bases: TGTGCCATCAGTGAATTACAGGGGGCCGGGGAGCTGTTTTTT. Amino acid sequence: CAISELQGAGELFF.

The chain links TRBV2 to TRBJ2-1; 10 bases are a match to TRBD1. CDR3 length: 16 amino acids. Unmatched junction bases numbered 13, after V lost 6 bases and J lost 8 bases. CDR1 is SNHLY, CDR2 FYNNEI, per germline. CDR3 nucleotide sequence: TGTGCCAGCAGCAGAAACCCGGACAGGGGGTACGATGAGCAGTTCTTC. Its protein is CASSRNPDRGYDEQFF.

This clone was recorded once. V usage is TRBV30 and J usage is TRBJ1-2, with a possible D match to TRBD1 (6 bases). V gave up 2 bases and J gave up 2 bases, with 9 bases separating them. Per germline, CDR1 GTSNPN and CDR2 SVGIG (reference sequence). This CDR3 region has 13 residues. This chain's CDR3 is CAWSSQGNYGYTF. The DNA of the CDR3 is TGTGCCTGGAGTTCACAGGGAAACTATGGCTACACCTTC.

The chain employs TRBV19 and TRBJ2-1; 8 bases align to TRBD1. The CDR3 sequence is 15 residues long. Looked up from germline, CDR1 is LNHDA and CDR2 is SQIVND (reference sequence). J was trimmed by 0 bases and V by 5 bases; bases with no gene match: 3. CDR3 nucleotides: TGTGCCAGTAGTTTCGGACAGGGCTCCTACAATGAGCAGTTCTTC. Translation gives CASSFGQGSYNEQFF. The full variable domain, completed using reference TRBV19 and TRBJ2-1, is DGGITQSPKYLFRKEGQNVTLSCEQNLNHDAMYWYRQDPGQGLRLIYYSQIVNDFQKGDIAEGYSVSREKKESFPLTVTSAQKNPTAFYLCASSFGQGSYNEQFFGPGTRLTVL.

This chain links TRBV3-1 (or the pseudogene TRBV3-2) with TRBJ2-1, with TRBD2 matching over 10 bases. Germline V gene data show CDR1 as LGHDT and CDR2 as YNNKEL (reference sequence). Germline trimming cut 3 bases from V and 5 bases from J; bases unmatched to any gene: 4. The CDR3 covers 15 residues. In nucleotides, the CDR3 is TGTGCCAGCAGCCATCCGGGACTAGCGAACAATGAGCAGTTCTTC. Translation: CASSHPGLANNEQFF.

The V gene is TRBV19, the J gene TRBJ1-5; D unresolved. This CDR3 contains 15 residues. Germline assignment: CDR1 LNHDA and CDR2 SQIVND (reference sequence). V lost 5 bases and J lost 0, with 11 bases in between. CDR3 loop: CASSALADSNQPQHF. The CDR3 DNA reads as TGTGCCAGTAGTGCTCTGGCAGATAGCAATCAGCCCCAGCATTTT.

This chain links TRBV19 with TRBJ1-5; no clear D gene. CDR1 and CDR2 from the germline V gene are LNHDA and SQIVND (reference sequence). This CDR3 comprises 17 residues. Trimming took 2 bases from V and 0 from J, leaving 14 bases between them. In DNA form, the CDR3 reads TGTGCCAGTAGTATATCAGGCGGACCTTATAGCAATCAGCCCCAGCATTTT. Amino acid sequence: CASSISGGPYSNQPQHF.

This rearrangement joins TRBV27 to TRBJ1-1; 7 bases agree with TRBD1. The CDR3 is 12 residues long. Germline CDR1 and CDR2: MNHEY and SMNVEV (reference sequence). With 0 bases clipped from V and 12 bases from J, the junction kept 4 bases outside the gene matches. DNA of the CDR3: TGTGCCAGCAGTTTATCGACAGGGAGGACTTTCTTT. Translated: CASSLSTGRTFF.

The chain joins TRBV3-1 (or the pseudogene TRBV3-2) to TRBJ2-3; tentative D call: TRBD1 (6 bases). CDR3 length: 16 residues. Germline CDR1 reads LGHDT; CDR2 reads YNNKEL (reference sequence). Trimming shortened V by 4 bases and J by 6 bases, and 20 bases separated the two germline ends. CDR3 DNA: TGTGCCAGCAGCCCCACAGGGCACCCTCCGGCTGATACGCAGTATTTT. Protein sequence: CASSPTGHPPADTQYF.

The gene calls are TRBV7-9 and TRBJ1-4; D may be TRBD1 (6 bases). Trimming took off 4 bases at V and 0 bases at J, with 12 bases between the two ends. This CDR3 comprises 16 residues. The V gene's germline CDR1 is SEHNR and CDR2 FQNEAQ (reference sequence). The CDR3 reads CASSSRTAATNEKLFF. CDR3 coding DNA: TGTGCCAGCAGCTCCAGGACAGCCGCAACTAATGAAAAACTGTTTTTT.

The V gene is TRBV6-1, the J gene TRBJ1-5; 9 nucleotides align to TRBD1. CDR1 is MNHNS and CDR2 is SASEGT in the germline V gene. After removal of 3 bases from V and 6 bases from J, the junction contained 3 bases not matched to a gene. This CDR3 has 14 amino acids. The CDR3, as DNA: TGTGCCAGCAGTGACAGACAGGGGGGTCAGCCCCAGCATTTT. Its protein is CASSDRQGGQPQHF.

The chain uses TRBV10-3 and TRBJ2-7, with D possibly being TRBD1 (5 bases). V was trimmed by 9 bases and J by 3 bases, leaving 15 bases between them. Germline lookup yields CDR1 ENHRY and CDR2 SYGVKD. The CDR3 covers 13 residues. CDR3 region: CAITAGPLYEQYF. CDR3 DNA sequence: TGTGCCATTACAGCAGGGCCCCTCTACGAGCAGTACTTC.

This clone was seen only a few times. The chain's CDR3 is CAWNRDSGYEQYF. The CDR3 bases are TGTGCCTGGAACAGGGATAGCGGTTACGAGCAGTACTTC. The chain links TRBV30 to TRBJ2-7, with D tentatively TRBD1 or TRBD2 (6 bases each). CDR1 is GTSNPN, CDR2 SVGIG, per germline (reference sequence). The V and J ends lost 4 bases and 4 bases respectively, with 14 bases between them. The CDR3 sequence is 13 residues long. The full variable domain, its missing parts supplied by reference TRBV30 and TRBJ2-7, is SQTIHQWPATLVQPVGSPLSLECTVEGTSNPNLYWYRQAAGRGLQLLFYSVGIGQISSEVPQNLSASRPQDRQFILSSKKLLLSDSGFYLCAWNRDSGYEQYFGPGTRLTVT.

The V call is TRBV12-3 or TRBV12-4, the J call TRBJ2-2; no reliable D call. The CDR3 spans 11 residues. V was pared by 6 bases and J by 12 bases, with 11 bases between. CDR3 coding DNA: TGTGCCAGCAGCCACTCCCTACAGCTGTTTTTT. Amino acids: CASSHSLQLFF.

The J gene is TRBJ1-1, the V gene TRBV5-1; 10 nucleotides match TRBD1. Germline values: CDR1 SGHRS, CDR2 YFSETQ. CDR3 length: 15 amino acids. V dropped 2 bases and J dropped 0; count of bases not matched to a gene: 1. As DNA, the CDR3 is TGCGCCAGCAGCTTAGGACAGGGGGTGAACACTGAAGCTTTCTTT. This encodes CASSLGQGVNTEAFF.

This chain joins TRBV19 and TRBJ2-7; a possible D gene is TRBD1 (6 bases). Germline-derived CDR1 and CDR2 are LNHDA and SQIVND (reference sequence). The germline V and J ends were trimmed by 4 bases and 4 bases, with 17 bases remaining between them. This CDR3 region has 15 residues. This chain's CDR3 is CASSRGQSSGYEQYF. DNA of the CDR3: TGTGCCAGTAGTAGGGGACAATCAAGTGGGTACGAGCAGTACTTC.

This clone was recorded only once. The chain recombines TRBV12-5 with TRBJ2-3; D is uncertain. This CDR3 comprises 17 residues. Germline V lookup: CDR1 LGHNT, CDR2 FRNRAP. V was trimmed by 2 bases and J by 4 bases, leaving 19 bases between them. CDR3: CASGLLTRSIGPDTQYF. For the CDR3, the DNA is TGTGCTAGTGGTTTGCTTACACGGAGTATCGGGCCAGATACGCAGTATTTT.

The chain recombines TRBV6-2 or TRBV6-3 with TRBJ2-1; 12 nucleotides agree with TRBD2. The CDR3 is 13 amino acids. V lost 5 bases to trimming and J lost 13 bases; unmatched junction nucleotides: 6. Germline loops: CDR1 MNHEY, CDR2 SVGEGT. CDR3 loop: CASSHGTSGRQFF. In DNA, the CDR3 is TGTGCCAGCAGTCACGGGACTAGCGGGCGTCAGTTCTTC.

The chain links TRBV5-1 to TRBJ1-2; 8 bases fit TRBD1. The CDR3 is 15 residues long. The germline CDR1 and CDR2 sequences are SGHRS and YFSETQ. After removal of 3 bases from V and 1 base from J, the junction contained 5 bases not matched to a gene. The CDR3 sequence: CASSWETGVNYGYTF. The CDR3 DNA follows: TGCGCCAGCAGCTGGGAGACAGGGGTTAACTATGGCTACACCTTC.

This chain connects TRBV4-1 to TRBJ1-4; tentative D call: TRBD1 (6 bases). The CDR3 sequence is 18 residues long. Trimming shortened V by 3 bases and J by 5 bases, and 22 bases separated the two germline ends. Germline V lookup: CDR1 MGHRA, CDR2 YSYEKL. CDR3 bases: TGCGCCAGCAGCCACCTCTCCTCGTGGACAGTGACCAATGAAAAACTGTTTTTT. It encodes CASSHLSSWTVTNEKLFF.

This clone has just one count. An end of the junction does not agree with germline; a read error may underlie this. The chain's CDR3 is CASSQANNNEQFF. CDR3 nucleotides: TGTGCTAGCAGCCAGGCTAATAACAATGAGCAGTTCTTC. V gene TRBV7-7 combines with J gene TRBJ2-1; no firm D call. Germline assignment: CDR1 SSHAT and CDR2 FNYEAQ (reference sequence). The CDR3 is made up of 13 amino acids. Filled out from reference TRBV7-7 and TRBJ2-1, the complete variable domain reads GAGVSQSPRYKVTKRGQDVTLRCDPISSHATLYWYQQALGQGPEFLTYFNYEAQPDKSGLPSDRFSAERPEGSISTLTIQRTEQRDSAMYRCASSQANNNEQFFGPGTRLTVL.

J is TRBJ2-1 and V is TRBV7-2, with TRBD2 as a possible D gene (6 bases). Germline V gives CDR1 SGHTA, CDR2 FQGNSA. This CDR3 spans 18 amino acids. Trimming shortened V by 1 base and J by 10 bases, and 26 bases separated the two germline ends. CDR3 protein: CASSLGPSGDSQVFEQFF. The CDR3, as DNA: TGTGCCAGCAGCTTAGGCCCCTCGGGAGACTCCCAGGTTTTCGAGCAGTTCTTC.

The chain combines TRBV12-5 with TRBJ2-1; 10 bases agree with TRBD2. This CDR3 has 14 amino acids. The V segment lost 0 bases and the J segment 10 bases; nucleotides outside the gene matches: 3. CDR1 and CDR2 (germline): LGHNT, FRNRAP. CDR3: CASGLVLAGMEQFF. The CDR3 coding sequence is TGTGCTAGTGGTTTGGTACTAGCGGGGATGGAGCAGTTCTTC. The variable domain in full, with the rest retrieved from reference TRBV12-5 and TRBJ2-1, is DARVTQTPRHKVTEMGQEVTMRCQPILGHNTVFWYRQTMMQGLELLAYFRNRAPLDDSGMPKDRFSAEMPDATLATLKIQPSEPRDSAVYFCASGLVLAGMEQFFGPGTRLTVL.